This T cell receptor (beta chain) was found in a study of blood T cell repertoires in COVID-19 (dated by TCRdb to 2018 to 2020). For the wider study: Samples from collaborators originated in the United States, Italy and Spain and spanned both the acute and convalescent phases of COVID-19. The material from the prospective study consisted of cDNA or gDNA derived from T cells, B-cell-depleted T cells, or PBMCs. Subjects who had been exposed to COVID-19, were actively infected with it, or had recovered from it provided the deeply sampled blood TCRbeta repertoires that made up the dataset. The repertoires were released in a freely available public database meant as a resource for research on the immune response to SARS-CoV-2. Samples came from the ongoing ImmuneRACE study (first 160 participants) plus 1,254 subjects from 6 global collaborators. The sample metadata nearly always contained a de-identified subject ID, COVID-19 status, age in years and sex. Where available, HLA class I and class II types were obtained from metadata supplied by the sample provider rather than from assay-based typing. The study at large found these results: Clinical and demographic metadata were provided uncurated, with the amount varying by source and participant.

Participants in the prospective study were aged roughly 18 to 90 years, lived in 20 to 25 United States geographic areas, and enrolled through a virtual design. In the prospective study, cohorts were assigned on the basis of participant-reported clinical history obtained from a screening survey and a study questionnaire. In the prospective study, mobile phlebotomists collected whole blood, serum and a nasopharyngeal or oropharyngeal swab from each participant. Participants in the prospective study had the option to provide additional blood draws and questionnaires over a roughly 2-month period. Before DNA extraction, prospective study blood samples were shipped either frozen or at room temperature. V is pruned by 5 bases and J by 4 bases, leaving 7 bases of the junction without a gene match. According to the germline V gene, CDR1 reads SGHAT and CDR2 reads FQNNGV. The CDR3 spans 15 residues, from the cysteine through the phenylalanine. CDR3 DNA only is kept here, 45 bases in frame from base 1.

TCRbeta CDR3 regions were amplified from genomic DNA using the immunoSEQ Assay, a bias-controlled multiplex PCR. The published analysis was carried out like this. Nucleated cell counts per sample were estimated from amplification of reference gene primers within the assay. To quantify the absolute abundance of each unique TCRbeta CDR3 rearrangement, sequence reads were collapsed and filtered. Productive Simpson clonality was computed per sample as the square root of Simpson's diversity index over productive rearrangements. The immuneACCESS repertoire file appears here via TCRdb, limited to in-frame rearrangements. These files lack a portion of the clones; in checked studies, under half of the deficit traces to unresolved V genes, and the cause of the others is not known. The V and J calls and clone size were taken over from that table, and D and trimming were inferred from the DNA. This sample lists about 200,000 clones; roughly 91% were detected once. The ten largest clones represent roughly 4% of the sample.

Worth noting for this clone: It has no known antigen specificity. Per-base quality was not reported, and no clone a single base away is much larger than it.

Source material: PBMCs or T cells enriched from blood (not recorded which). This receptor was obtained from a woman younger than 45 with acute COVID-19. The chain joins TRBV11-2 to TRBJ2-7; 11 nucleotides in the junction match TRBD2. The CDR3 region has the sequence CASSLPSGGRYEQYF. The DNA sequence reads TGTGCCAGCAGCCTCCCTAGCGGGGGGCGATACGAGCAGTACTTC. The reference TRBV11-2 and TRBJ2-7 proteins fill in what lies around the CDR3, so the full variable domain reads EAGVAQSPRYKIIEKRQSVAFWCNPISGHATLYWYQQILGQGPKLLIQFQNNGVVDDSQLPKDRFSAERLKGVDSTLKIQPAKLEDSAVYLCASSLPSGGRYEQYFGPGTRLTVT.